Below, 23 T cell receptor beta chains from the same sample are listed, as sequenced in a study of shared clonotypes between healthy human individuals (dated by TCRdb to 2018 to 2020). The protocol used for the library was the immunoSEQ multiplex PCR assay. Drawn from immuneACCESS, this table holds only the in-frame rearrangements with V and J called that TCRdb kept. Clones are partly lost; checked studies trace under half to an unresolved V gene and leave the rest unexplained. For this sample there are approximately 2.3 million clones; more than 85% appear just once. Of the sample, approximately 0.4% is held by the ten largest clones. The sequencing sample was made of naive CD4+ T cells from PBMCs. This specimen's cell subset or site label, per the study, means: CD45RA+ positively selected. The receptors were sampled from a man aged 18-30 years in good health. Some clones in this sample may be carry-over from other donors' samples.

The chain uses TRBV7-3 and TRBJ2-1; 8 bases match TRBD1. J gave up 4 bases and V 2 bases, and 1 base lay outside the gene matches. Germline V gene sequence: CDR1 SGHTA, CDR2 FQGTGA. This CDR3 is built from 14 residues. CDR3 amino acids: CASSLHRGYNEQFF. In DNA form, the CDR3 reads TGTGCCAGCAGCTTACACAGGGGGTACAATGAGCAGTTCTTC.

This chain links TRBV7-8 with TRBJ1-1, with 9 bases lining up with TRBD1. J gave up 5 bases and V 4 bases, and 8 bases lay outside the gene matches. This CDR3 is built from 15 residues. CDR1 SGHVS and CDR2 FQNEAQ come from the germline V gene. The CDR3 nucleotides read TGTGCCAGCAGCTCCGGGGGACAGGGCGGGACTGAAGCTTTCTTT. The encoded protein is CASSSGGQGGTEAFF.

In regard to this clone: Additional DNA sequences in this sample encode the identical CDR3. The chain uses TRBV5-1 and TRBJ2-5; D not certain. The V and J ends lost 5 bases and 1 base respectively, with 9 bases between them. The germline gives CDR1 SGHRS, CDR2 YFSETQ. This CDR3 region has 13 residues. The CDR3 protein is CASSFGVQETQYF. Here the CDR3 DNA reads TGCGCCAGCAGTTTTGGGGTCCAAGAGACCCAGTACTTC.

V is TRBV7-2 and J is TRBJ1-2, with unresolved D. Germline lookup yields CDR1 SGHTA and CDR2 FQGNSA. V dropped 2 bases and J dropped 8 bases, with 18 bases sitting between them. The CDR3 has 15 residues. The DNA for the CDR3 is TGTGCCAGCAGCTTACAGGCGGTCGAGAGCTTAGGCTACACCTTC. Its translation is CASSLQAVESLGYTF. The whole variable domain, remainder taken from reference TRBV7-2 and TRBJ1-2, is GAGVSQSPSNKVTEKGKDVELRCDPISGHTALYWYRQSLGQGLEFLIYFQGNSAPDKSGLPSDRFSAERTGGSVSTLTIQRTQQEDSAVYLCASSLQAVESLGYTFGSGTRLTVV.

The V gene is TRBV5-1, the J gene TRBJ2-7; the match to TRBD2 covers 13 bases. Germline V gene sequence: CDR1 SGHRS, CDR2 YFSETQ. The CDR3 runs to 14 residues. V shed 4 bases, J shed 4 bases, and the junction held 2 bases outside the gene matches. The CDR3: CASSRTSGGYEQYF. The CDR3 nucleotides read TGCGCCAGCAGCCGGACTAGCGGGGGATACGAGCAGTACTTC.

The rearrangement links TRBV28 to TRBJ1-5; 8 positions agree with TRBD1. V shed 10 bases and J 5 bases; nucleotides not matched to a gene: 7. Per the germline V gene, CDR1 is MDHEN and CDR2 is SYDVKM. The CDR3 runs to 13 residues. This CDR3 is CANQDREDQPQHF. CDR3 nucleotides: TGTGCCAACCAGGACAGGGAGGATCAGCCCCAGCATTTT.

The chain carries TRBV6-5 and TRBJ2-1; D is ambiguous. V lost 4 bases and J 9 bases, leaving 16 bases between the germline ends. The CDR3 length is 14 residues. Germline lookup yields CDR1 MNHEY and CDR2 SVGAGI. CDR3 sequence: CASSSIRFLPEQFF. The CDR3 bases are TGTGCCAGCAGTTCTATCCGGTTCTTGCCTGAGCAGTTCTTC.

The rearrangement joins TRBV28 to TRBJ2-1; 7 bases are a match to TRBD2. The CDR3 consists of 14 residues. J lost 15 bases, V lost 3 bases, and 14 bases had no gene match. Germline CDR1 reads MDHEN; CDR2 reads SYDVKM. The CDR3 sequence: CASSLSGTLREWFF. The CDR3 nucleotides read TGTGCCAGCAGTTTGTCAGGGACTTTGCGGGAGTGGTTCTTC.

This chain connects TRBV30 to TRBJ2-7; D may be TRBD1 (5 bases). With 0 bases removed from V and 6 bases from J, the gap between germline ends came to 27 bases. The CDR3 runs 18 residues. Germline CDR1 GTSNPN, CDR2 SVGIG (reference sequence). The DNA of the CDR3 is TGTGCCTGGAGTGTAAACTCGTACGCGTCCAGGGTAACGCGCGAGCAGTACTTC. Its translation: CAWSVNSYASRVTREQYF.

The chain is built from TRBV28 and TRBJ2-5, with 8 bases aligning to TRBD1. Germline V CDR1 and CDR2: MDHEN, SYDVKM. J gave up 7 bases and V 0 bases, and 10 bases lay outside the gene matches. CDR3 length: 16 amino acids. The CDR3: CASSLWSAGGRGTQYF. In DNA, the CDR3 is TGTGCCAGCAGTTTATGGTCGGCAGGGGGCCGGGGGACCCAGTACTTC.

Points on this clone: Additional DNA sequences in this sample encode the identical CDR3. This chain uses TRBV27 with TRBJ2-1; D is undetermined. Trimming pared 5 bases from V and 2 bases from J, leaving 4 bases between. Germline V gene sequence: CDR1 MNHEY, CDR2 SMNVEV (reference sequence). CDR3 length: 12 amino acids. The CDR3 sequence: CASSSTYNEQFF. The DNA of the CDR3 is TGTGCCAGCAGTAGTACCTACAATGAGCAGTTCTTC.

The CDR3 loop is CASSLSPMRDTQYF. In DNA, the CDR3 is TGTGCCAGCAGTTTATCCCCCATGCGGGATACGCAGTATTTT. The chain employs TRBV28 and TRBJ2-3; D is uncertain. This CDR3 is built from 14 residues. The germline gives CDR1 MDHEN, CDR2 SYDVKM. The V end was cut by 1 base, the J end by 6 bases, with 11 bases between.

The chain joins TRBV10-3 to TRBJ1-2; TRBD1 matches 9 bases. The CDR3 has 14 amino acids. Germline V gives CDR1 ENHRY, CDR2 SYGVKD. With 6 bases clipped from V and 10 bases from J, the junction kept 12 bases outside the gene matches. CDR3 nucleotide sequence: TGTGCCATCAGGGAGACAGGGGGAGCTTTTGACTACACCTTC. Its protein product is CAIRETGGAFDYTF.

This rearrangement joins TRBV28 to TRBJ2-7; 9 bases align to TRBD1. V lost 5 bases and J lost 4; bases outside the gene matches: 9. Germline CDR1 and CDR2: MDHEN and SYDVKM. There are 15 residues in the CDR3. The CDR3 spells CASSSAGTGTYEQYF. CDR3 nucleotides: TGTGCCAGCAGTAGCGCCGGGACAGGGACATACGAGCAGTACTTC. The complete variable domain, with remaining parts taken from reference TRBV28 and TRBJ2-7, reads DVKVTQSSRYLVKRTGEKVFLECVQDMDHENMFWYRQDPGLGLRLIYFSYDVKMKEKGDIPEGYSVSREKKERFSLILESASTNQTSMYLCASSSAGTGTYEQYFGPGTRLTVT.

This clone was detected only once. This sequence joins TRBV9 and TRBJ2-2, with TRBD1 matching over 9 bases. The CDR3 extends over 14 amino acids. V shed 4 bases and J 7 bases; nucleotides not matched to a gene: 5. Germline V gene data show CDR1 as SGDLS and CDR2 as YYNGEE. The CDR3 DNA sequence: TGTGCCAGCAGCACACAGGGGGCGGGCGGGGAGCTGTTTTTT. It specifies CASSTQGAGGELFF. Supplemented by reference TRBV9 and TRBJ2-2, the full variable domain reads DSGVTQTPKHLITATGQRVTLRCSPRSGDLSVYWYQQSLDQGLQFLIQYYNGEERAKGNILERFSAQQFPDLHSELNLSSLELGDSALYFCASSTQGAGGELFFGEGSRLTVL.

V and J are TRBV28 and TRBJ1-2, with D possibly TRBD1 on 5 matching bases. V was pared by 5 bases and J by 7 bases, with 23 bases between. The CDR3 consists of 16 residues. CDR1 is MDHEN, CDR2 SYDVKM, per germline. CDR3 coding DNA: TGTGCCAGCAGTCTTAGGGCGGCAGGGTTTACATCTGGCTACACCTTC. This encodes CASSLRAAGFTSGYTF.

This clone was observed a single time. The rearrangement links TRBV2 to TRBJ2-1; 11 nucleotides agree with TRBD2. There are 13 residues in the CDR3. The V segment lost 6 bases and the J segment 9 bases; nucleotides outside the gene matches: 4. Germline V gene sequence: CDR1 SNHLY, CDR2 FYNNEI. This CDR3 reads CASRGLAALEQFF. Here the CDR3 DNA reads TGTGCCAGCAGGGGACTAGCGGCTCTTGAGCAGTTCTTC.

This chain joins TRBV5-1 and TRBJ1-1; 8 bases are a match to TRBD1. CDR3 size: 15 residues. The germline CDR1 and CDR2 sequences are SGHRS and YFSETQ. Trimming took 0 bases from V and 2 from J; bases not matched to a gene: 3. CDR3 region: CASSLGDRLNTEAFF. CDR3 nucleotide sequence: TGCGCCAGCAGCTTGGGGGACAGGTTAAACACTGAAGCTTTCTTT.

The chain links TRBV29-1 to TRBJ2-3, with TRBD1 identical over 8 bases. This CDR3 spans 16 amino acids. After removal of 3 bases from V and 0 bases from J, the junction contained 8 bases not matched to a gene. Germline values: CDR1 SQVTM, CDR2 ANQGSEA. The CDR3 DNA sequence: TGCAGCGTTGACAAAACCGGGACAGGCAGCACAGATACGCAGTATTTT. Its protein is CSVDKTGTGSTDTQYF.

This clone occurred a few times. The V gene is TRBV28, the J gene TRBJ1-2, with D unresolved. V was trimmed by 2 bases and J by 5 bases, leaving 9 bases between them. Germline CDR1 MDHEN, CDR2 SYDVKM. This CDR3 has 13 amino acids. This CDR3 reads CASSLVQTYGYTF. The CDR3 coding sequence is TGTGCCAGCAGTTTAGTCCAGACGTATGGCTACACCTTC.

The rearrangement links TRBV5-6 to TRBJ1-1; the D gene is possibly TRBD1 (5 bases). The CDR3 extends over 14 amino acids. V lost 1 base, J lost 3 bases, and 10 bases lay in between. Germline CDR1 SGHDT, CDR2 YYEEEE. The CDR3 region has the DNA TGTGCCAGCAGCTTGCGGACACCATACACTGAAGCTTTCTTT. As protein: CASSLRTPYTEAFF.

The CDR3, as DNA: TGTGCCAGCAGGAAACTAGCGGGAGAGTACGAGCAGTACTTC. It translates to CASRKLAGEYEQYF. This chain links TRBV27 with TRBJ2-7, with 11 bases matching TRBD2. This CDR3 has 14 residues. Germline loops: CDR1 MNHEY, CDR2 SMNVEV (reference sequence). V was pared by 6 bases and J by 4 bases, with 5 bases of the junction left unmatched.

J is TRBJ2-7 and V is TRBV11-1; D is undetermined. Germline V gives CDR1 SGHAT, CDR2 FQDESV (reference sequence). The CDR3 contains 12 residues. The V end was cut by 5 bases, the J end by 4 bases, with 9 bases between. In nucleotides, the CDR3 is TGTGCCAGCAGCCTGACGAATTACGAGCAGTACTTC. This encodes CASSLTNYEQYF.